These T cell receptor beta chains were read from a single sample in a study of T cells in localized non-small cell lung cancer. Assay used: immunoSEQ multiplex PCR; TCRdb lists only in-frame clones, some missing. Of 30,000 to 45,000 clones in the sample, 80% to 85% were seen once. This sample comprised peripheral blood mononuclear cells, obtained before any cancer treatment. These receptors were collected from a male donor older than 55 with stage II lung adenocarcinoma. The CDR3 runs from the conserved cysteine through the conserved F or W. The order of the fields is V gene, J gene, D gene, CDR3 DNA, CDR3 protein. D genes are given only for firm matches.

TRBV7-9	TRBJ2-3	-	TGTGCCAGCAGCCCGGGTTCTATCACAGATACGCAGTATTTT	CASSPGSITDTQYF
TRBV7-2	TRBJ2-1	-	TGTGCCAGCAGCTTAGCCTACAATGAGCAGTTCTTC	CASSLAYNEQFF
TRBV4-1	TRBJ2-7	TRBD1	TGCGCCAGCAGCCAAGATCCGACAGGGGTGAACGAGCAGTACTTC	CASSQDPTGVNEQYF
TRBV10-3	TRBJ2-7	TRBD2	TGTGCCATCAACGCGGGAGGTAACGAGCAGTACTTC	CAINAGGNEQYF
TRBV5-6	TRBJ2-2	TRBD1	TGTGCCAGCAGCTTGGCTGGACAGGGGGCCGGGGAGCTGTTTTTT	CASSLAGQGAGELFF
TRBV7-6	TRBJ2-3	TRBD2	TGTGCCAGCAGCTTAGGGAGCGGGAGGGCCGGGGATACGCAGTATTTT	CASSLGSGRAGDTQYF
TRBV5-1	TRBJ1-1	-	TGCGCCAGCAGCTTGGGTAGGGCGAACACTGAAGCTTTCTTT	CASSLGRANTEAFF
TRBV19	TRBJ1-2	-	TGTGCCAGTAGTTTGACAGCCACCTATGGCTACACCTTC	CASSLTATYGYTF
TRBV7-2	TRBJ2-2	-	TGTGCCAGCAGCTTGACGGATAACACCGGGGAGCTGTTTTTT	CASSLTDNTGELFF
TRBV15	TRBJ1-4	TRBD1	TGTGCCACCAGCCGAGGGACAGGGGAGTACGAAAAACTGTTTTTT	CATSRGTGEYEKLFF
TRBV2	TRBJ2-3	-	TGTGCCAGCAGAGGGCCCAGCACAGATACGCAGTATTTT	CASRGPSTDTQYF
TRBV11-2	TRBJ1-1	-	TGTGCCAGCAGCTTAGATTTGAAGGGGGGCAATGAAGCTTTCTTT	CASSLDLKGGNEAFF
TRBV15	TRBJ2-6	TRBD1	TGTGCCACCAGCAGATTAACCGGGACAGGCGTGGCCAACGTCCTGACTTTC	CATSRLTGTGVANVLTF
TRBV4-1	TRBJ2-2	TRBD2	TGCGCCAGCAGCCAAGATCCCCCCGGGGGGTGGGCCGGGGAGCTGTTTTTT	CASSQDPPGGWAGELFF
TRBV7-3	TRBJ1-1	-	TGTGCCAGCAGCCAGGGGAGGATGAACACTGAAGCTTTCTTT	CASSQGRMNTEAFF
TRBV27	TRBJ2-7	-	TGTGCCAGCAGTTTAGGGGCAGTCTACGAGCAGTACTTC	CASSLGAVYEQYF
TRBV4-1	TRBJ2-5	TRBD2	TGCGCCAGCAGCCATCCGGGAGGTGAGACCCAGTACTTC	CASSHPGGETQYF